This T cell receptor beta chain came from a study of Ad26.COV2.S vaccination and SARS-CoV-2 variants. On the study more broadly: Of the COV1001 trial arms, the Ad26.COV2.S arm included the donor. Ad26.COV2.S was injected intramuscularly once or twice, 56 days apart.

Treatment meaning: around 19 received Ad26.COV2.S at low or high dose, single or two shots; about 5 received placebo; per-sample allocation not given. Samples came from day 63 after the first vaccine or placebo injection. This Boston cohort included adults aged 18-55 years. Built on an Ad26 vector, the vaccine expressed Wuhan-strain SARS-CoV-2 spike. Sequencing used immunoSEQ multiplex PCR; TCRdb keeps in-frame clones, though not all of them. The table includes 400,000 to 450,000 clones, about 93% detected once. From germline, CDR1 is SGHVS and CDR2 FQNEAQ. CDR3 length: 15 residues. With 4 bases clipped from V and 8 bases from J, the junction kept 8 bases outside the gene matches.

The chain links TRBV7-8 to TRBJ2-1; TRBD2 agrees at 10 bases. The TCR comes from a person between 18 and 59 years old who received the Ad26.COV2.S COVID-19 vaccine or a placebo. The starting material was peripheral blood, obtained in a trial of Ad26.COV2.S vaccine versus placebo. The CDR3 reads CASSSPSGSGDEQFF. In DNA, the CDR3 is TGTGCCAGCAGCTCCCCTAGCGGGAGTGGTGATGAGCAGTTCTTC.